This T cell receptor beta chain was obtained from a study of blood T cell repertoires in COVID-19. The assay was immunoSEQ multiplex PCR, and TCRdb's table has in-frame clones only and misses some. The data hold over 200,000 clones, with about four fifths observed a single time. V was pared by 0 bases and J by 6 bases, with 6 bases between. This CDR3 has 13 residues. Germline loops: CDR1 LGHNA, CDR2 YNFKEQ. The receptor was isolated from a woman aged 40 to 55 with active or convalescent COVID-19. The specimen sequenced was peripheral blood. The chain recombines TRBV4-2 with TRBJ2-4; D is ambiguous. CDR3 amino acids: CASSQDPRNIQYF. CDR3 nucleotide sequence: TGTGCCAGCAGCCAAGACCCCCGAAACATTCAGTACTTC.